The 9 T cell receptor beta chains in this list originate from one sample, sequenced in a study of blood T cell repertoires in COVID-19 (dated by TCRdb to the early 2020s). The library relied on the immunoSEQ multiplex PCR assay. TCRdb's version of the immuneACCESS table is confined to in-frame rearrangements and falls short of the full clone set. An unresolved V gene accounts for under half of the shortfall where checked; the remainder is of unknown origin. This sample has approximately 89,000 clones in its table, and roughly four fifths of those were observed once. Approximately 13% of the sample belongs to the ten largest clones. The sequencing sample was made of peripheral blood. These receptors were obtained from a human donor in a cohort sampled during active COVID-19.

In DNA, the CDR3 is TGTGCCAGTAGTCCGGACAGGGCTAACTATGGCTACACCTTC. Translated, it gives CASSPDRANYGYTF. This chain uses TRBV19 with TRBJ1-2; 8 nucleotides match TRBD1. This CDR3 contains 14 residues. V lost 5 bases and J lost 0; bases outside the gene matches: 2. The germline V gene has CDR1 LNHDA and CDR2 SQIVND (reference sequence).

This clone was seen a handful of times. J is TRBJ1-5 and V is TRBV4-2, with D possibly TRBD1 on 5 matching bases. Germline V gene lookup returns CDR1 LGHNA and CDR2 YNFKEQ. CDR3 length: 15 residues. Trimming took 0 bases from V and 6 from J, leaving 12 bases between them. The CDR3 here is CASSQDRGSTQPQHF. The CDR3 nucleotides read TGTGCCAGCAGCCAAGATCGGGGGAGTACTCAGCCCCAGCATTTT.

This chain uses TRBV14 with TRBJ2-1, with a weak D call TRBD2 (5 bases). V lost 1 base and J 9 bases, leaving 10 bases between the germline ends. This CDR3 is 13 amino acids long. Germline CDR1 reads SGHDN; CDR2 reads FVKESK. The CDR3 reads CASSQVSVREQFF. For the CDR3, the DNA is TGTGCCAGCAGCCAAGTTAGCGTACGTGAGCAGTTCTTC.

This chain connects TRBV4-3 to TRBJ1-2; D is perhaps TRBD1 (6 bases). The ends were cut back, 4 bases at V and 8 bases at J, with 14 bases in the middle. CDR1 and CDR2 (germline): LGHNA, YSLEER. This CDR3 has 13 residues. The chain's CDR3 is CASSRIQGGGYTF. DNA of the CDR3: TGCGCCAGCAGCCGGATACAGGGCGGAGGCTACACCTTC.

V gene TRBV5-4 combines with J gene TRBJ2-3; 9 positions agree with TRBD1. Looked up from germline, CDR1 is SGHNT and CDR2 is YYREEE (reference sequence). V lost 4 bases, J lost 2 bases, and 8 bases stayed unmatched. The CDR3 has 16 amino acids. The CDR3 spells CASSDNRGHITDTQYF. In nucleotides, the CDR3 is TGTGCCAGCAGCGACAACAGGGGGCACATCACAGATACGCAGTATTTT.

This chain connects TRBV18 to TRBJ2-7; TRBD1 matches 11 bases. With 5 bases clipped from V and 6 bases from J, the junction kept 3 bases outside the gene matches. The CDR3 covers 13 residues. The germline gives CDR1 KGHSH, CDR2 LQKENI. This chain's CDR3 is CASSSGQGGEQYF. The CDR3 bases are TGTGCCAGCTCATCGGGACAGGGGGGCGAGCAGTACTTC.

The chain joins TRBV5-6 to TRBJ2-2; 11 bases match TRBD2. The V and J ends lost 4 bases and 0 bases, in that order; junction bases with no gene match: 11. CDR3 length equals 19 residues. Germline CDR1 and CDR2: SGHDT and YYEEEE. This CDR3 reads CASSRFSGGAQSNTGELFF. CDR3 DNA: TGTGCCAGCAGCAGATTTAGCGGGGGGGCCCAATCGAACACCGGGGAGCTGTTTTTT.

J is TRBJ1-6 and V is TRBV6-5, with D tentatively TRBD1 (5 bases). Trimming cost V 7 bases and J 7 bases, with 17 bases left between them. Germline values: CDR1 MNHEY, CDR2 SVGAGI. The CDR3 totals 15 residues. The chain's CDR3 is CASNTGRPLNSPLHF. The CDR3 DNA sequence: TGTGCCAGCAATACAGGAAGGCCCTTGAATTCACCCCTCCACTTT.

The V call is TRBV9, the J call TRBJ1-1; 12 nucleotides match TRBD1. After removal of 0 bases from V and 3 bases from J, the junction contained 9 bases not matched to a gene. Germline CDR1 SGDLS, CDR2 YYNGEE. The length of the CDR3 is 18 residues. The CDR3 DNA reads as TGTGCCAGCAGCGTAGGTCGTGGGACAGGGGGCGTAGACACTGAAGCTTTCTTT. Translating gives CASSVGRGTGGVDTEAFF.